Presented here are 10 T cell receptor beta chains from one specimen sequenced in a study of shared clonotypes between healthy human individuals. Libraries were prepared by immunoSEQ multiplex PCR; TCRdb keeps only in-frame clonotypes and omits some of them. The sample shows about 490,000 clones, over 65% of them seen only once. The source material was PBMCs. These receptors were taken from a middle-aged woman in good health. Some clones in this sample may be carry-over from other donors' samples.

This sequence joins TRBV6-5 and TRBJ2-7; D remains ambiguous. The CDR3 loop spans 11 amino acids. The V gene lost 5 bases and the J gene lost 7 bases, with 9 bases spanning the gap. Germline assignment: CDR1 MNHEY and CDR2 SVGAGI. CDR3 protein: CASSEAWEQYF. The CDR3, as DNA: TGTGCCAGCAGTGAAGCTTGGGAGCAGTACTTC.

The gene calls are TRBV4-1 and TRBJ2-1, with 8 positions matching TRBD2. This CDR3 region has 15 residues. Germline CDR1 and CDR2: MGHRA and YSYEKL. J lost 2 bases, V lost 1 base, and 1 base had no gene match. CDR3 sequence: CASSQGGLAYNEQFF. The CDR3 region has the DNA TGCGCCAGCAGCCAAGGGGGACTAGCCTACAATGAGCAGTTCTTC.

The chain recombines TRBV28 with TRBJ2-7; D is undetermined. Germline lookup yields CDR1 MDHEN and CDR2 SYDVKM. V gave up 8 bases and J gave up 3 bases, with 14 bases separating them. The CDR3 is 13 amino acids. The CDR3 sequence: CASLESTDYEQYF. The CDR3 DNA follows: TGTGCCAGCTTGGAGTCTACAGACTACGAGCAGTACTTC.

The CDR3 DNA reads TGTGCCACCAGCGCCCGGGGGGCAGCCTCCCGGAGGCCCCAGCATTTT. Protein: CATSARGAASRRPQHF. This chain connects TRBV15 to TRBJ1-5; a possible D gene is TRBD1 (6 bases). Trimming removed 5 bases from V and 9 bases from J, with 23 bases in between. Germline V gene lookup returns CDR1 LNHNV and CDR2 YYDKDF (reference sequence). The CDR3 length is 16 residues.

The DNA for the CDR3 is TGTGCCTGGAGTCGGGACCGTGGCGGGGAGCTGTTTTTT. Its translation is CAWSRDRGGELFF. V gene TRBV30 combines with J gene TRBJ2-2, with D perhaps TRBD1 or TRBD2 (5 bases each). Germline CDR1 reads GTSNPN; CDR2 reads SVGIG (reference sequence). The length of the CDR3 is 13 residues. V was trimmed by 2 bases and J by 7 bases, leaving 11 bases between them. Full variable domain (missing parts from reference TRBV30 and TRBJ2-2): SQTIHQWPATLVQPVGSPLSLECTVEGTSNPNLYWYRQAAGRGLQLLFYSVGIGQISSEVPQNLSASRPQDRQFILSSKKLLLSDSGFYLCAWSRDRGGELFFGEGSRLTVL.

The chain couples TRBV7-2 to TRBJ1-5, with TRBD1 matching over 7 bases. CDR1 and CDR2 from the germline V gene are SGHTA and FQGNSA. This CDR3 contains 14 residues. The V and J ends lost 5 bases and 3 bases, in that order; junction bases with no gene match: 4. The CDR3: CASSLTGLNQPQHF. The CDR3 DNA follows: TGTGCCAGCAGCCTGACAGGGCTCAATCAGCCCCAGCATTTT.

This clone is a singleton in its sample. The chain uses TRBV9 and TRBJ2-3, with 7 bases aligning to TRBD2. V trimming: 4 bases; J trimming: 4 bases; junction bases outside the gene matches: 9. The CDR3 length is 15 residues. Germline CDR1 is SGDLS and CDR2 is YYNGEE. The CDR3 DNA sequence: TGTGCCAGCAGCCCAACAACTGGACTAGCAGATACGCAGTATTTT. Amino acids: CASSPTTGLADTQYF. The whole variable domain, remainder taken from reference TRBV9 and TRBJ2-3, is DSGVTQTPKHLITATGQRVTLRCSPRSGDLSVYWYQQSLDQGLQFLIQYYNGEERAKGNILERFSAQQFPDLHSELNLSSLELGDSALYFCASSPTTGLADTQYFGPGTRLTVL.

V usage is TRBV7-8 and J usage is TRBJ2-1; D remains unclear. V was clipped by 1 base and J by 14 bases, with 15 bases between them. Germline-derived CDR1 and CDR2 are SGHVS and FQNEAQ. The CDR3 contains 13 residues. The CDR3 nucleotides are TGTGCCAGCAGCTTAGAAGTTCTGGCTCGCAAGTTCTTC. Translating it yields CASSLEVLARKFF. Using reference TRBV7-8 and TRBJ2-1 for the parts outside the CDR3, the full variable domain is GAGVSQSPRYKVAKRGQDVALRCDPISGHVSLFWYQQALGQGPEFLTYFQNEAQLDKSGLPSDRFFAERPEGSVSTLKIQRTQQEDSAVYLCASSLEVLARKFFGPGTRLTVL.

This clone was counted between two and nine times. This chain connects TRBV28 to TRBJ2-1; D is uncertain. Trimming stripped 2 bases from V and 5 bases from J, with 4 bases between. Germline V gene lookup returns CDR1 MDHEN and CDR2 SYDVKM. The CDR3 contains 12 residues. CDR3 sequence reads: CASSLLHNEQFF. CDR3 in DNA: TGTGCCAGCAGTTTACTACACAATGAGCAGTTCTTC.

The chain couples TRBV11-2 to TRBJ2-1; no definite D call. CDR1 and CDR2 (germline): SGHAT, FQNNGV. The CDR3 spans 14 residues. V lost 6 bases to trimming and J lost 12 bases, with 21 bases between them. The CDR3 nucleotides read TGTGCCAGCAGACCGATACGTGGTGCGGTGGCGCAGTTCTTC. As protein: CASRPIRGAVAQFF.